The 12 T cell receptor beta chains presented below share a single source sample, sequenced in a study of cytomegalovirus exposure and HLA in healthy donors. The PCR ran on 60 Vbeta and 13 Jbeta primers. Sequenced by immunoSEQ multiplex PCR; TCRdb stores in-frame clones only, minus some. Altogether approximately 130,000 clones are present, about 84% being singletons, with the ten largest covering roughly 1.1%. Material: PBMCs. The source is a boy younger than 18 in good health and CMV-seronegative.

The rearrangement links TRBV7-9 to TRBJ2-5; D gene ambiguous. The CDR3 runs to 13 residues. V lost 2 bases and J lost 3, with 7 bases in between. The germline CDR1 and CDR2 sequences are SEHNR and FQNEAQ (reference sequence). CDR3 bases: TGTGCCAGCAGCTTACCACGGGAAGAGACCCAGTACTTC. Its protein product is CASSLPREETQYF.

The V and J genes are TRBV27 and TRBJ2-5; a possible D gene is TRBD1 (5 bases). V dropped 1 base and J dropped 5 bases, with 11 bases sitting between them. Germline CDR1 is MNHEY and CDR2 is SMNVEV (reference sequence). This CDR3 contains 14 residues. The DNA for the CDR3 is TGTGCCAGCAGTTTATTAGGGGAATCGGAGACCCAGTACTTC. It yields the protein CASSLLGESETQYF.

This chain uses TRBV19 with TRBJ1-5, with D hard to call. CDR1 LNHDA and CDR2 SQIVND come from the germline V gene (reference sequence). This CDR3 has 13 amino acids. Between the trimmed V and J ends, which lost 3 bases and 5 bases, there was a span of 8 bases. CDR3 sequence: CASSIKTDQPQHF. CDR3 DNA: TGTGCCAGTAGTATCAAAACGGATCAGCCCCAGCATTTT. The full variable domain, rest sourced from reference TRBV19 and TRBJ1-5, is DGGITQSPKYLFRKEGQNVTLSCEQNLNHDAMYWYRQDPGQGLRLIYYSQIVNDFQKGDIAEGYSVSREKKESFPLTVTSAQKNPTAFYLCASSIKTDQPQHFGDGTRLSIL.

The J gene is TRBJ2-1, the V gene TRBV2; 8 nucleotides line up with TRBD2. Trimming took 4 bases from V and 8 from J; bases not matched to a gene: 7. The length of the CDR3 is 14 residues. Germline V lookup: CDR1 SNHLY, CDR2 FYNNEI. CDR3 nucleotide sequence: TGTGCCAGCAGTGGGGGAGTAGCGGGGCATGAGCAGTTCTTC. Translation: CASSGGVAGHEQFF.

This sequence joins TRBV27 and TRBJ2-7; 10 positions agree with TRBD1. CDR3 length: 13 residues. In germline, CDR1 is MNHEY, CDR2 SMNVEV (reference sequence). V gave up 7 bases and J gave up 9 bases; unmatched junction bases: 9. The CDR3: CASKVTGGIAQYF. For the CDR3, the DNA is TGTGCCAGCAAAGTGACAGGGGGCATAGCGCAGTACTTC.

The chain has TRBV27 and TRBJ2-1, with 9 nucleotides matching TRBD2. Germline CDR1 MNHEY, CDR2 SMNVEV (reference sequence). V trimming: 6 bases; J trimming: 2 bases; junction bases outside the gene matches: 8. The CDR3 loop spans 16 amino acids. The CDR3 sequence is CASRTLSGRTYNEQFF. CDR3 in DNA: TGTGCCAGCAGGACCCTTAGCGGGAGAACCTACAATGAGCAGTTCTTC.

The genes are TRBV5-1 and TRBJ1-1; D is ambiguous. V was shortened by 4 bases and J by 6 bases, with 16 bases between the two germline ends. Germline-derived CDR1 and CDR2 are SGHRS and YFSETQ. This CDR3 has 14 residues. The CDR3 region is CASSPREGTAEAFF. The DNA of the CDR3 is TGCGCCAGCAGCCCTAGGGAGGGTACAGCTGAAGCTTTCTTT.

This chain links TRBV6-5 with TRBJ2-1; 8 bases map to TRBD2. The CDR3 runs to 13 residues. The V segment lost 4 bases and the J segment 9 bases; nucleotides outside the gene matches: 5. The germline gives CDR1 MNHEY, CDR2 SVGAGI. CDR3 DNA: TGTGCCAGCAGTTCCGGGACTAGGGTTGAGCAGTTCTTC. Translated: CASSSGTRVEQFF.

The chain has TRBV2 and TRBJ2-7, with 11 bases aligning to TRBD2. Germline CDR1 reads SNHLY; CDR2 reads FYNNEI. The CDR3 is made up of 15 amino acids. V shed 6 bases, J shed 2 bases, and the junction held 6 bases outside the gene matches. The CDR3 nucleotides read TGTGCCAGCAGACCCCTAGCGGGAGGAACCTACGAGCAGTACTTC. Amino acids: CASRPLAGGTYEQYF.

The chain joins TRBV5-4 to TRBJ2-7; possibly TRBD2 for D (5 bases). V shed 4 bases and J shed 3 bases, with 23 bases lying between them. CDR1 and CDR2 (germline): SGHNT, YYREEE (reference sequence). The CDR3 loop spans 17 amino acids. CDR3 in amino acids: CASSPNAPSISSYEQYF. The DNA of the CDR3 is TGTGCCAGCAGCCCGAACGCCCCTAGCATATCCAGCTACGAGCAGTACTTC.

The V and J genes are TRBV5-1 and TRBJ2-7, with unresolved D. In germline, CDR1 is SGHRS, CDR2 YFSETQ. The CDR3 covers 13 residues. With 1 base removed from V and 7 bases from J, the gap between germline ends came to 12 bases. The CDR3: CASSLITVSEQYF. Written as DNA, the CDR3 is TGCGCCAGCAGCTTGATCACAGTTAGTGAGCAGTACTTC.

V gene TRBV4-2 combines with J gene TRBJ2-7; 9 nucleotides line up with TRBD2. Trimming at V came to 0 bases and at J to 1 base, leaving 4 bases not matched to a gene. The CDR3 length is 16 residues. The germline CDR1 and CDR2 sequences are LGHNA and YNFKEQ. CDR3 sequence (DNA): TGTGCCAGCAGCCAAGAGGCCCTAGCGGGATCCTACGAGCAGTACTTC. Its protein is CASSQEALAGSYEQYF.